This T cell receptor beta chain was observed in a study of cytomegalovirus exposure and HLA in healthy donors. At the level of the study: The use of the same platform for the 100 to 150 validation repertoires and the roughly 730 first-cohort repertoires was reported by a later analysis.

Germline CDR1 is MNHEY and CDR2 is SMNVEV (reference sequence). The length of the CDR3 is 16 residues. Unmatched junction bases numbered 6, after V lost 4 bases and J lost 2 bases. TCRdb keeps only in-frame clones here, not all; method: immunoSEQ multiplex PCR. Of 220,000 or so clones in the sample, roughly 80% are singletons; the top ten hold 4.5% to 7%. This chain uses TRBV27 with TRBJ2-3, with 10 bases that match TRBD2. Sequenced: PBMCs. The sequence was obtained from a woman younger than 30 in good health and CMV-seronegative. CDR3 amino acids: CASSSQRGGFTDTQYF. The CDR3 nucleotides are TGTGCCAGCAGTTCCCAGCGGGGGGGGTTCACAGATACGCAGTATTTT.